The 5 T cell receptor beta chains listed next were all sequenced from one sample in a study of blood T cell repertoires in COVID-19. Here immunoSEQ multiplex PCR was the method, and the copy in TCRdb shows in-frame clones only, minus some. The sample carries around 270,000 clones, around 86% recorded once. Material for sequencing was peripheral blood. The receptors come from a man aged 40-55 years who had recovered from COVID-19.

This chain joins TRBV7-2 and TRBJ2-2; no definite D call. The CDR3 runs to 14 residues. In germline, CDR1 is SGHTA, CDR2 FQGNSA. With 5 bases removed from V and 6 bases from J, the gap between germline ends came to 13 bases. The DNA for the CDR3 is TGTGCCAGCAGCCGCCAGTGGGCCCCCGGGGAGCTGTTTTTT. It yields the protein CASSRQWAPGELFF. The variable domain in full, completed from reference TRBV7-2 and TRBJ2-2, reads GAGVSQSPSNKVTEKGKDVELRCDPISGHTALYWYRQSLGQGLEFLIYFQGNSAPDKSGLPSDRFSAERTGGSVSTLTIQRTQQEDSAVYLCASSRQWAPGELFFGEGSRLTVL.

In this sample, this clone turned up once. An end of the junction does not agree with germline; a read error may underlie this. The CDR3 protein is CASKSTASTEELFF. The CDR3 bases are TGTGCCAGCAAGAGCACTGCAAGCACCGAGGAGCTGTTTTTT. The chain couples TRBV7-9 to TRBJ2-2; no clear D. CDR3 length equals 14 residues. From germline, CDR1 is SEHNR and CDR2 FQNEAQ (reference sequence).

This rearrangement joins TRBV29-1 to TRBJ2-1; the match to TRBD2 covers 14 bases. This CDR3 spans 16 amino acids. With V trimmed by 1 base and J by 4 bases, 3 bases remained unmatched. CDR1 is SQVTM and CDR2 is ANQGSEA in the germline V gene. The CDR3 loop reads CSVEGLAGGEYNEQFF. CDR3 nucleotide sequence: TGCAGCGTTGAAGGACTAGCGGGGGGGGAATACAATGAGCAGTTCTTC.

The V and J genes are TRBV5-4 and TRBJ2-5; the match to TRBD2 covers 7 bases. CDR3 size: 17 residues. After removal of 2 bases from V and 2 bases from J, the junction contained 12 bases not matched to a gene. The V gene's germline CDR1 is SGHNT and CDR2 YYREEE (reference sequence). The CDR3 spells CASSFDGVAGRQETQYF. The CDR3 coding sequence is TGTGCCAGCAGCTTCGATGGGGTAGCGGGCCGTCAAGAGACCCAGTACTTC.

The chain has TRBV5-4 and TRBJ2-3; tentatively, D is TRBD1 (5 bases). Germline loops: CDR1 SGHNT, CDR2 YYREEE (reference sequence). V dropped 4 bases and J dropped 5 bases, with 11 bases sitting between them. The CDR3 has 13 amino acids. The CDR3 is CASSLQGRDTQYF. DNA of the CDR3: TGTGCCAGCAGCCTGCAGGGTAGAGATACGCAGTATTTT.